This T cell receptor beta chain comes out of a study of long-term antiretroviral therapy in people with HIV. Findings of the study overall: Among HIV repertoires, CDR3 length ranges were narrower than those of controls. The repertoire was dominated at all time points by clones expanded before ART. Following ART, diversity rose but still fell short of transplant donor controls.

A note on this clone: Its specificity is not known.

People in the study who had HIV all got their treatment in the United States. Survey level was the resolution at which the v3.0 immunoSEQ assay ran. Sequencing used immunoSEQ multiplex PCR; TCRdb keeps in-frame clones, though not all of them. In the table there are 25,000 to 30,000 clones, approximately 88% of which are singletons. The source is a man in his thirties or forties with HIV. The sample consisted of unsorted PBMCs, taken about 2.7 years after starting antiretroviral therapy.

The CDR3 sequence is CASSRPGRNEQFF. The DNA of the CDR3 is TGTGCCAGCAGCCGCCCCGGTAGGAATGAGCAGTTCTTC. V usage is TRBV5-5 and J usage is TRBJ2-1; D not certain. Per the germline V gene, CDR1 is SGHKS and CDR2 is YYEKEE (reference sequence). Trimming left V 4 bases short and J 7 bases short, with 12 bases between. The CDR3 runs 13 residues.